This T cell receptor beta chain is from a study of tumor and adjacent non-tumor tissue in lung cancer. Broader study findings: Significantly higher TCR diversity was found in tumor than normal lung.

Three rounds of nested PCR, following a modified ARM-PCR protocol, produced the TCRbeta library. Each CDR3 protein gets one entry after TCRdb re-called the multiplex PCR reads with MiXCR. The table has about 75,000 distinct CDR3 sequences, about two thirds seen once; the top ten hold 25% to 35%. V shed 8 bases and J shed 4 bases, with 15 bases lying between them. Germline CDR1 MNHNY, CDR2 SVGAGI (reference sequence). There are 13 residues in the CDR3. A note on this clonotype: Its target is unknown.

This sample's RNA came from whole unsorted tissue. The normal lung tissue was taken more than 3 cm from the tumor edge. This TCR came from a woman aged 45-60 years with non-small cell lung cancer. V and J are TRBV6-6 and TRBJ2-7, with D maybe TRBD2 (6 bases). The sequencing sample was made of distant non-tumor lung tissue. CDR3 sequence (DNA): TGTGCCAGCGGCCTTCGGAGGGGATACGAGCAGTACTTC. Encoded protein: CASGLRRGYEQYF.